Listed below are T cell receptor beta chains from one sample, sequenced in a study of blood T cell repertoires in COVID-19. Repertoires were generated with immunoSEQ multiplex PCR, while TCRdb's copy carries only in-frame clones and drops some. This repertoire shows tens of thousands of clones, about 89% found once; its top ten account for roughly 0.37%. The sequencing input was peripheral blood. These receptors were obtained from a human donor in a cohort sampled during active COVID-19. CDR3s include the opening cysteine and the closing phenylalanine or tryptophan. The D gene is left open where the match is weak. A row's size may be missing; if present it is once, few, many or a size class.

-,-,TRBV6-2/TRBV6-3,TRBJ2-6,TGTGCCAGCAGTTACGGAGGGGTTTCCTCTGGGGCCAACGTCCTGACTTTC,CASSYGGVSSGANVLTF
-,once,TRBV3-1/TRBV3-2,TRBJ1-1,TGTGCCAGCAGCCAAATTCTGAGCACTGAAGCTTTCTTT,CASSQILSTEAFF
-,-,TRBV27,TRBJ2-7,TGTGCCAGCAGTATAAGACAGGACTACGAGCAGTACTTC,CASSIRQDYEQYF
-,-,TRBV4-3,TRBJ1-2,TGCGCCAGCAGCCAAGATAGAGGGGAGGAGAGTGGCTACACCTTC,CASSQDRGEESGYTF
TRBD1,once,TRBV19,TRBJ1-2,TGTGCCAGTAGTATAGGAGGACAGGGGGCGTCTGGCTACACCTTC,CASSIGGQGASGYTF
TRBD2,once,TRBV4-3,TRBJ2-5,TGCGCCAGCAGCCAAGAAACGGCTAGCGGGGGAGAGACCCAGTACTTC,CASSQETASGGETQYF
-,once,TRBV4-3,TRBJ1-6,TGCGCCAGCAGCCAAGAAAGGACTTACAATTCACCCCTCCACTTT,CASSQERTYNSPLHF
-,-,TRBV9,TRBJ2-7,TGTGCCAGCAGCGTAGGTGGCAGCTCCTACGAGCAGTACTTC,CASSVGGSSYEQYF
TRBD1,few,TRBV11-2,TRBJ1-6,TGTGCCAGCAGTCGGGACAGGGATGGATCCTATAATTCACCCCTCCACTTT,CASSRDRDGSYNSPLHF
-,-,TRBV9,TRBJ1-2,TGTGCCAGCAGCGTGGACAGAATCTATGGCTACACCTTC,CASSVDRIYGYTF
-,-,TRBV27,TRBJ1-2,TGTGCCAGCAGCTCTAGTGGGGGCCGGTATGGCTACACCTTC,CASSSSGGRYGYTF
TRBD1,-,TRBV6-2/TRBV6-3,TRBJ1-1,TGTGCCAGCAGTTACCGGAAACTGACAGGGTTCCAGGATCGGTTCACTGAAGCTTTCTTT,CASSYRKLTGFQDRFTEAFF
-,-,TRBV7-2,TRBJ2-7,TGTGCCAGCAGCTGGGGGTCGGGACTTCACATCTTC,CASSWGSGLHIF
-,-,TRBV19,TRBJ1-2,TGTGCCAGTAGGGGAGATGGCTACACCTTC,CASRGDGYTF
TRBD1,-,TRBV18,TRBJ1-1,TGTGCCAGCTCACGACAGGGACAGTCGAACACTGAAGCTTTCTTT,CASSRQGQSNTEAFF
-,-,TRBV9,TRBJ1-4,TGTGCCAGCAGCGTAGCAGCCGCGGGGCGTGAAAAACTGTTTTTT,CASSVAAAGREKLFF
TRBD1,-,TRBV29-1,TRBJ2-7,TGCAGCGTTGCAGGGGGCAGGTCCTACGAGCAGTACTTC,CSVAGGRSYEQYF
TRBD1,-,TRBV7-2,TRBJ1-1,TGTGCCAGCAGCGGGCATACGGACAGGGGAAGATGGACTGAAGCTTTCTTT,CASSGHTDRGRWTEAFF
TRBD1,-,TRBV3-1/TRBV3-2,TRBJ1-1,TGTGCCAGCAGCCAAGTAAGGACAGGGAAAGGGAAGAACACTGAAGCTTTCTTT,CASSQVRTGKGKNTEAFF
-,-,TRBV29-1,TRBJ2-7,TGCAGCGTTGAGGGGGGACAGTTTGGCTACGAGCAGTACTTC,CSVEGGQFGYEQYF
-,-,TRBV11-2,TRBJ2-7,TGTGCCAGCAGCTTTGTTCGAGGGCCCGGGAACTCTCACGAGCAGTACTTC,CASSFVRGPGNSHEQYF
TRBD2,-,TRBV6-6,TRBJ2-7,TGTGCCAGCAGTTCAGGGCGGGGGGACGAGCAGTACTTC,CASSSGRGDEQYF
TRBD1,-,TRBV7-9,TRBJ1-2,TGTGCCAGCAGCGGGGGACAGGGGCGTGAATACTATGGCTACACCTTC,CASSGGQGREYYGYTF
-,-,TRBV7-6,TRBJ1-1,TGTGCCAGCAGCGGTTGGGGGGGAGGTCACACTGAAGCTTTCTTT,CASSGWGGGHTEAFF
-,-,TRBV5-1,TRBJ1-1,TGCGCCAGCAGCTTGGAGACAGACCTGAACACTGAAGCTTTCTTT,CASSLETDLNTEAFF
-,-,TRBV27,TRBJ2-7,TGTGCCAGCAGTAGAGCCGCGGCTGGACAGAAGCAGTACTTC,CASSRAAAGQKQYF
TRBD1,-,TRBV16,TRBJ1-6,TGTGCCAGCAGCCAGTCAGGGGGTAATTCACCCCTCCACTTT,CASSQSGGNSPLHF
-,-,TRBV4-1,TRBJ1-6,TGCGCCAGCAGCCAAGATCGGCAGGGGAGCACCTATAATTCACCCCTCCACTTT,CASSQDRQGSTYNSPLHF
TRBD1,-,TRBV5-1,TRBJ2-2,TGCGCCAGCAGCTTAGAGGGGGCGGTGAACACCGGGGAGCTGTTTTTT,CASSLEGAVNTGELFF
-,-,TRBV6-6,TRBJ1-3,TGTGCCAGCAGTTACGGCCTTTCGGGCTCTGGAAACACCATATATTTT,CASSYGLSGSGNTIYF
-,-,TRBV21-1,TRBJ1-1,TGTGCCAGCAGCCTCCTCCGGGACAGAGAATTGAACACTGAAGCTTTCTTT,CASSLLRDRELNTEAFF
TRBD1,-,TRBV10-3,TRBJ1-6,TGTGCCATCAGTGAAGCAGGGGGCGATTCACCCCTCCACTTT,CAISEAGGDSPLHF
-,few,TRBV11-2,TRBJ2-7,TGTGCCAGCAGCTTAGGAGCAGGGCACTACGAGCAGTACTTC,CASSLGAGHYEQYF
TRBD1,-,TRBV13,TRBJ1-2,TGTGCCAGCAGCTTAAGCAGGGGGGCGGATGGCTACACCTTC,CASSLSRGADGYTF
TRBD1,-,TRBV27,TRBJ1-4,TGTGCCAGCAGTTCGTTGACAGGGGGCTATGAAAAACTGTTTTTT,CASSSLTGGYEKLFF
-,-,TRBV7-6,TRBJ1-1,TGTGCCAGCAGCTTAGTTGGGAGGAATATGCCTGAAGCTTTCTTT,CASSLVGRNMPEAFF
-,-,TRBV3-1/TRBV3-2,TRBJ2-6,TGTGCCAGCAGCCAAGATCGACGTCAGGGAGGATCTGGGGCCAACGTCCTGACTTTC,CASSQDRRQGGSGANVLTF
TRBD2,-,TRBV6-5,TRBJ2-1,TGTGCCAGCAGTCGGACTAGCGCAACGGATGAGCAGTTCTTC,CASSRTSATDEQFF
-,-,TRBV4-1,TRBJ1-2,TGCGCCAGCAGCCAGTTCGAGGGTTACGGCTACACCTTC,CASSQFEGYGYTF
TRBD1,once,TRBV6-5,TRBJ1-1,TGTGCCAGCAGCGATAGACAGGGGTACACTGAAGCTTTCTTT,CASSDRQGYTEAFF